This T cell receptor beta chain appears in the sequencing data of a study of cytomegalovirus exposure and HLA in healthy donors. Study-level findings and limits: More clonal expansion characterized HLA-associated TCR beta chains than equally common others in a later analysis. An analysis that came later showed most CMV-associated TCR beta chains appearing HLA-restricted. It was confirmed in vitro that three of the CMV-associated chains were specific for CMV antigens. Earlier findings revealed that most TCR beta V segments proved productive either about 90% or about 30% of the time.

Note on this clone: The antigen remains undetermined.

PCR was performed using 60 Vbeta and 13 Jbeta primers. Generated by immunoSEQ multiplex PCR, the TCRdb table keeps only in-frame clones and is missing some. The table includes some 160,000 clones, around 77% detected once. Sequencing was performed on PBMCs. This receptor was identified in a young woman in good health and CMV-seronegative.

CDR3 residues: CASCYRGMNTEAFF. CDR3 sequence (DNA): TGTGCCAGCTGCTACAGGGGCATGAACACTGAAGCTTTCTTT. V and J are TRBV28 and TRBJ1-1; 7 bases line up with TRBD1. Trimming removed 8 bases from V and 0 bases from J; junction bases left unmatched: 6. The CDR3 runs to 14 residues. CDR1 and CDR2 from the germline V gene are MDHEN and SYDVKM.